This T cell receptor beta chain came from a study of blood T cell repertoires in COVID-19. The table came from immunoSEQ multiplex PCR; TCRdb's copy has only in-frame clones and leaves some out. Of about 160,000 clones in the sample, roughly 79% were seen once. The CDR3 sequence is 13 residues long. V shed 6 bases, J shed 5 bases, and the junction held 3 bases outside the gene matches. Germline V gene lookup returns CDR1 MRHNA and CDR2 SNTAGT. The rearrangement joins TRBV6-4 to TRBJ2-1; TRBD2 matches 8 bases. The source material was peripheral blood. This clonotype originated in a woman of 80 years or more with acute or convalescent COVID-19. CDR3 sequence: CASSFSGNNEQFF. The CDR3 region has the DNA TGTGCCAGCAGCTTTAGCGGGAACAATGAGCAGTTCTTC.